This T cell receptor (beta chain) was found in a study of radiotherapy plus CTLA-4 blockade in lung cancer. Looking at the study overall: There were objective responses in 18% of patients, and around 32% had disease control.

CTLA-4 blockade with ipilimumab, together with focal radiation, was given to patients with chemo-refractory metastatic non-small-cell lung cancer. Clones were sequenced by immunoSEQ multiplex PCR, and TCRdb holds only the in-frame ones, with some missing. Here the sample spans 95,000 to 150,000 clones, more than 80% being singletons. This CDR3 contains 15 residues. Trimming removed 6 bases from V and 3 bases from J; junction bases left unmatched: 11. The germline CDR1 and CDR2 sequences are SNHLY and FYNNEI. The chain combines TRBV2 with TRBJ2-7, with 7 bases fitting TRBD1. Specimen: peripheral blood, collected from a patient treated with radiotherapy plus ipilimumab. The receptor's source is a human donor with non-small cell lung cancer that progressed on radiotherapy plus ipilimumab. The CDR3 loop reads CASRRPGQKIYEQYF. CDR3 nucleotide sequence: TGTGCCAGCAGGCGACCGGGACAGAAAATCTACGAGCAGTACTTC.